This T cell receptor (beta chain) was recorded in a study of cytomegalovirus exposure and HLA in healthy donors. Whole-study context: Unique TCR beta sequences numbering over 100 million came from around 180 million T cells in an earlier analysis. Study conclusions and caveats: V- and J-gene trimming of TCR beta was linked (in a later analysis) to a missense DCLRE1C variant.

Note on this clone: The antigen remains unidentified.

Use of 60 Vbeta and 13 Jbeta primers characterized the PCR. Repertoires were generated with immunoSEQ multiplex PCR, while TCRdb's copy carries only in-frame clones and drops some. This table holds more than 75,000 clones, approximately 90% found once. This TCR was sampled from a man between 18 and 35 years old in good health and CMV-seronegative. Sequencing used PBMCs.

CDR3 amino acids: CASSERHIEYEQYF. In nucleotides, the CDR3 is TGTGCCAGCAGTGAACGTCACATTGAATACGAGCAGTACTTC. The chain joins TRBV6-5 to TRBJ2-7; no clear D gene. Germline loops: CDR1 MNHEY, CDR2 SVGAGI. CDR3 length: 14 amino acids. The germline V and J ends were trimmed by 5 bases and 4 bases, with 15 bases remaining between them.